The sequence of this T cell receptor beta chain was determined in a study of blood T cell repertoires in COVID-19. Study at large: Italy, Spain and the United States were the sources of the convalescent and acute COVID-19 samples. T cells, B-cell-depleted T cells, or PBMCs supplied cDNA or gDNA.

In the original workflow: Estimated nucleated cell counts came from reference gene primer amplification. Profiled with immunoSEQ multiplex PCR; TCRdb holds only in-frame clones, not every one. V and J calls and clone size are given by that table; D and trimming were obtained from the DNA. The sample contains about 150,000 clones, 83% of which appear only once. The Seattle site enrolled patients during active infection and followed them longitudinally. Germline V CDR1 and CDR2: SEHNR, FQNEAQ (reference sequence). The CDR3 has 16 amino acids. J lost 4 bases, V lost 4 bases, and 8 bases had no gene match.

The sequence was obtained from an older woman with COVID-19, enrolled during active disease. The rearrangement joins TRBV7-9 to TRBJ2-1, with 9 bases aligning to TRBD2. The sequencing input was peripheral blood. In nucleotides, the CDR3 is TGTGCCAGCAGCTCACGGGGACTAGCCGCTTACAATGAGCAGTTCTTC. Its translation: CASSSRGLAAYNEQFF.